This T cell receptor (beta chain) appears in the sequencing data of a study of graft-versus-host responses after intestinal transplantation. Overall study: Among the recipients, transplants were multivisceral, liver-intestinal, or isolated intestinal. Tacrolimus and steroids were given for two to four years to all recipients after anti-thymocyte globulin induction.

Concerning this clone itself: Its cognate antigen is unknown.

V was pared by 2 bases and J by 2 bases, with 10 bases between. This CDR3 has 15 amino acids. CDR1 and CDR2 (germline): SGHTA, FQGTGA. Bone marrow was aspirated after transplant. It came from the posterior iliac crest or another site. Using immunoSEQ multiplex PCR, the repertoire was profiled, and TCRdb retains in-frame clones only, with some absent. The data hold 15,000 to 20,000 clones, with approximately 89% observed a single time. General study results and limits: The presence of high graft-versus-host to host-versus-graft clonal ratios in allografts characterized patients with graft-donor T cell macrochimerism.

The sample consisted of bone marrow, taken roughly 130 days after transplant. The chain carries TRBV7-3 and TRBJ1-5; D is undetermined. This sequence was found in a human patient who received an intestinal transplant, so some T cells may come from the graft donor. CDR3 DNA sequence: TGTGCCAGCAGCTTATTATCGTGTGGCAATCAGCCCCAGCATTTT. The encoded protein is CASSLLSCGNQPQHF.